This TCR beta chain was profiled in a study of regulatory T cells in long-lasting Graves disease. General study results and limits: Persistent disease was associated with favored TRBV28 usage and with favored use of TRBJ1-2 and TRBJ2-5.

Time point meaning: newly diagnosed GD, antithyroid drugs for less than 3 months. Isolated PBMC RNA provided the starting material for the TCR library. HTBI primers from iRepertoire and Arm-PCR of CDR3 regions yielded the TCR beta libraries. MiXCR, applied by TCRdb to the multiplex PCR reads, yields one record per CDR3 protein. This sample yields hundreds of thousands of distinct CDR3 sequences, of which about 15% are seen a single time; about 11% belongs to the top ten. This clonotype was counted at least ten times. Its antigen is unknown. There are 13 residues in the CDR3. Trimming pared 7 bases from V and 3 bases from J, leaving 9 bases between. Germline CDR1 is KGHDR and CDR2 is SFDVKD. These sequences were also reported in another study, on T cells in Graves' hyperthyroidism and ophthalmopathy. That source reports: The study left out patients who had uncontrolled infection, other autoimmune disease, pregnancy or lactation. Primed by the HTBI set, a first-round RT-PCR was run on the TCR CDR3. Appearing also in blood were most of the thyroid clonotypes expanded above 0.001.

The chain combines TRBV24-1 with TRBJ1-5; D not certain. The TCR was taken from a woman aged 25 to 39 with Graves disease. The sequencing used peripheral blood mononuclear cells (PBMCs), collected at new diagnosis, from a patient treated with antithyroid drugs. The CDR3 nucleotides are TGTGCCACCAGGGCTAGTGTCAATCAGCCCCAGCATTTT. This sequence encodes CATRASVNQPQHF.